This is a list of T cell receptor beta chains from one sample in a study of T cell responses to AZD1222 COVID-19 vaccine. Sequencing was performed with immunoSEQ multiplex PCR; in TCRdb, only in-frame clones are kept and a portion is missing. The table has around 170,000 clones, 90% seen once. This sample comprised peripheral blood, obtained on day 0 of AZD1222 vaccination. The receptors come from an adult in good health. The CDR3 runs from the conserved cysteine through the conserved F or W. The listing skips clone size in some rows; elsewhere it reads once, few, many or a size class.

.	TRBV4-1	CASSQEIGYEQYF
.	TRBV12-3/TRBV12-4	CASRQGAGGELFF
.	TRBV4-1	CASSQIGTEDYGYTF
.	TRBV5-1	CASSLIIGSTGELFF
few	TRBV5-6	CASSLTVSNYEQYF
.	TRBV10-3	CAPEEQGNFSFYNSPLHF
.	TRBV18	CASSLNQGDYGYTF
.	TRBV5-5	CASSPLAETSEKLFF
.	TRBV7-6	CASSPHQQGYNTEAFF
.	TRBV6-6	CASSYPGRDGYTF
few	TRBV6-1	CASSEHSSGNTIYF
.	TRBV11-2	CASSLNGANSPLHF
.	TRBV28	CASSSPGLAISSPGELFF
.	TRBV4-3	CASSRRTGGLLYGYTF
.	TRBV4-1	CASSHKPTGIMNTEAFF
.	TRBV5-1	CASSYGGISHYGYTF
.	TRBV27	CASSLSSGVAGQINSPLHF